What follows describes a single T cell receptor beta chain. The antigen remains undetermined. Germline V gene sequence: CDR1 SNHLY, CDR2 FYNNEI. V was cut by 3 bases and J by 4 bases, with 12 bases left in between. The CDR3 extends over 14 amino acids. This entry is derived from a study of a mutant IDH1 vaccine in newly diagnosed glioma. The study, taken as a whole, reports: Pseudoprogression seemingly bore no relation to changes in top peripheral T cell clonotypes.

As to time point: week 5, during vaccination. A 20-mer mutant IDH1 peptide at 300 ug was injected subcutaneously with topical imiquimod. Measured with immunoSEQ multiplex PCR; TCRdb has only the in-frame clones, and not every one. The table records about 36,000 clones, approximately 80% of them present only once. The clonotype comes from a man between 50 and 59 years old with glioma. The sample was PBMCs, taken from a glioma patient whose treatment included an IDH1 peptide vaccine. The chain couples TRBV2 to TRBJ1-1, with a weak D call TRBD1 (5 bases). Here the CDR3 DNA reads TGTGCCAGCAGTGATGCGGGGCTTGGCACTGAAGCTTTCTTT. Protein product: CASSDAGLGTEAFF. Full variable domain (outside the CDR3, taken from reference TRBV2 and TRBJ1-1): EPEVTQTPSHQVTQMGQEVILRCVPISNHLYFYWYRQILGQKVEFLVSFYNNEISEKSEIFDDQFSVERPDGSNFTLKIRSTKLEDSAMYFCASSDAGLGTEAFFGQGTRLTVV.